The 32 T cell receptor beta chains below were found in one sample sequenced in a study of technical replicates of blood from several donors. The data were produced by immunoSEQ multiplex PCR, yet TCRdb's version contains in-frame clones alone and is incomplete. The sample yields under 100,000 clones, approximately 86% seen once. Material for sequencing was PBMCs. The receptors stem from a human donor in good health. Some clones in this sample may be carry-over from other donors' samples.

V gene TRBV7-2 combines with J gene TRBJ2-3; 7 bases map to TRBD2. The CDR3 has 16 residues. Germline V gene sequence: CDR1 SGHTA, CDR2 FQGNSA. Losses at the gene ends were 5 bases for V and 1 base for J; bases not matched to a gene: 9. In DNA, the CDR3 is TGTGCCAGCAGCAGCTTACTAGCGCCCCGCACAGATACGCAGTATTTT. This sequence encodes CASSSLLAPRTDTQYF. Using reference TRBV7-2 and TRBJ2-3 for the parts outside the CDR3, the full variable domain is GAGVSQSPSNKVTEKGKDVELRCDPISGHTALYWYRQSLGQGLEFLIYFQGNSAPDKSGLPSDRFSAERTGGSVSTLTIQRTQQEDSAVYLCASSSLLAPRTDTQYFGPGTRLTVL.

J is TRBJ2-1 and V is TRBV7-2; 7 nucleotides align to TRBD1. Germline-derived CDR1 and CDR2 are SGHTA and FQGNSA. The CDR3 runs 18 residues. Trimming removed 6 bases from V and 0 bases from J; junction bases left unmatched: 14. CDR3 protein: CASSKSGGQLYSYNEQFF. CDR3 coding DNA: TGTGCCAGCAGTAAAAGTGGGGGACAGTTATACTCCTACAATGAGCAGTTCTTC.

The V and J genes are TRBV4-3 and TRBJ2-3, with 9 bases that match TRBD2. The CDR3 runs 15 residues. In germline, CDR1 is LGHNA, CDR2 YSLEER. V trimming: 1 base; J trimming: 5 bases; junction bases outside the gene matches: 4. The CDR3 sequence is CASSQVAGGKDTQYF. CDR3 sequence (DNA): TGCGCCAGCAGCCAAGTTGCGGGGGGGAAAGATACGCAGTATTTT.

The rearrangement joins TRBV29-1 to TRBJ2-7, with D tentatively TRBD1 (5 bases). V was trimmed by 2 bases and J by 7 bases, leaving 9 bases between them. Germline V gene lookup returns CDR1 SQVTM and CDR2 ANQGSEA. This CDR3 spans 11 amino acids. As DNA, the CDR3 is TGCAGCGTTGAAAGGGGTTTGGAGCAGTACTTC. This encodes CSVERGLEQYF.

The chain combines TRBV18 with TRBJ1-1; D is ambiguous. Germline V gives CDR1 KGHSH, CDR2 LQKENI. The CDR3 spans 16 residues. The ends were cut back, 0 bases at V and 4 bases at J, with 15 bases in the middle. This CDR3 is CASSPPVRGSSTEAFF. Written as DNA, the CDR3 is TGTGCCAGCTCACCACCGGTTCGGGGTAGCAGCACTGAAGCTTTCTTT.

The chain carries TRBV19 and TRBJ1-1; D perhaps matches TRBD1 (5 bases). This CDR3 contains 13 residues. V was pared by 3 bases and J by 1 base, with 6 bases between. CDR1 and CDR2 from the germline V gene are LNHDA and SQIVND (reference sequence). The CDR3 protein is CASSIGQNTEAFF. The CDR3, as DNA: TGTGCCAGTAGTATTGGACAGAACACTGAAGCTTTCTTT.

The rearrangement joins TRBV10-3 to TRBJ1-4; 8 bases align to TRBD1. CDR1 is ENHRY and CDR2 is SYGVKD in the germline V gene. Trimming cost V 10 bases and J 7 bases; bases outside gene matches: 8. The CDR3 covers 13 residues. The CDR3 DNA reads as TGTGCCACCATGGGAGGACAGGGTGAAAAACTGTTTTTT. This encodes CATMGGQGEKLFF.

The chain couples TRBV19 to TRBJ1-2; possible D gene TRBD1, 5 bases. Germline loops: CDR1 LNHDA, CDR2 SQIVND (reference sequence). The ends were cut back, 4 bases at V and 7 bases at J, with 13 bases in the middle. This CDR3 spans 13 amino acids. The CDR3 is CASSRSAGGGYTF. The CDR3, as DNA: TGTGCCAGTAGTAGGAGCGCGGGGGGTGGCTACACCTTC.

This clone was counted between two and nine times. The CDR3 region is CASSQDRGQSHEKLFF. The CDR3 DNA follows: TGCGCCAGCAGCCAAGACCGGGGACAGTCTCATGAAAAACTGTTTTTT. The V and J genes are TRBV4-3 and TRBJ1-4; 7 bases fit TRBD1. This CDR3 contains 16 residues. The V gene's germline CDR1 is LGHNA and CDR2 YSLEER. V was pared by 0 bases and J by 6 bases, with 7 bases of the junction left unmatched.

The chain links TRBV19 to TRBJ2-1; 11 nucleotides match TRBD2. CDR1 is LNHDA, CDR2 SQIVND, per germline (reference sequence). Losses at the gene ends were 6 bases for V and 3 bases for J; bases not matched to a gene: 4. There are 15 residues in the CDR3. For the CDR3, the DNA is TGTGCCAGTAGCCACCTAGCGGGAGGCTACAATGAGCAGTTCTTC. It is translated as CASSHLAGGYNEQFF.

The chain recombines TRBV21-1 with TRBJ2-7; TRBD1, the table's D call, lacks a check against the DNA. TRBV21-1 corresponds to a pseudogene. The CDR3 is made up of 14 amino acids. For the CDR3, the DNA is TGTGCCAGCAGCATTGACAGGGGGCTGCACGAGCAGTACTTC. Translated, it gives CASSIDRGLHEQYF.

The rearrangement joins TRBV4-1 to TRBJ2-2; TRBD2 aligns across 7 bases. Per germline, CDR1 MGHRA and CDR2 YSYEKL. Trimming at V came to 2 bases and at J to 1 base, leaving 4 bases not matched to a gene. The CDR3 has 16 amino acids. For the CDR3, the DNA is TGCGCCAGCAGCCAAAGGTCGGGGGGGAACACCGGGGAGCTGTTTTTT. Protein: CASSQRSGGNTGELFF.

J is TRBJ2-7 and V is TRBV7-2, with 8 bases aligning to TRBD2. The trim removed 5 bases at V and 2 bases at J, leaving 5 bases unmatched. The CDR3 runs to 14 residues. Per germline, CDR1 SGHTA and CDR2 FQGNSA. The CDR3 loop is CASSPTSGAYEQYF. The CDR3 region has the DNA TGTGCCAGCAGCCCAACTAGCGGAGCCTACGAGCAGTACTTC.

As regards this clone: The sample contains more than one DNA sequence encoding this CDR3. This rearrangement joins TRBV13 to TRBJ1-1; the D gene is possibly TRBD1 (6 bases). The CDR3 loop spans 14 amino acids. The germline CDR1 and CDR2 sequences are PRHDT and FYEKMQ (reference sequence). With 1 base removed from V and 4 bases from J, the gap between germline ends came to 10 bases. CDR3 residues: CASSLEGGGTEAFF. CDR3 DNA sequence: TGTGCCAGCAGCTTAGAGGGGGGGGGCACTGAAGCTTTCTTT.

The CDR3 region has the DNA TGTGCCAGCAGCTCTCTCTCCTACGAGCAGTACTTC. Protein sequence: CASSSLSYEQYF. The J gene is TRBJ2-7, the V gene TRBV11-2, with D unresolved. The CDR3 runs to 12 residues. Trimming took off 4 bases at V and 0 bases at J, with 4 bases between the two ends. CDR1 SGHAT and CDR2 FQNNGV come from the germline V gene.

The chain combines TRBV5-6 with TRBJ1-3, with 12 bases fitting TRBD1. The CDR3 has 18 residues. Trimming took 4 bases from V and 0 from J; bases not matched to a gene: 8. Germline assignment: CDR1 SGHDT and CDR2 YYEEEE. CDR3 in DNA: TGTGCCAGCAGCCGCCGGGGGACAGGGGGCCCCTCTGGAAACACCATATATTTT. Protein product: CASSRRGTGGPSGNTIYF.

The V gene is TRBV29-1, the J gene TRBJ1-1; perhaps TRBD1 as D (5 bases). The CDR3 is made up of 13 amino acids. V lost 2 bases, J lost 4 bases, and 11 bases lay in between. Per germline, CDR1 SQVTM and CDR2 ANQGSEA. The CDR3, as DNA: TGCAGCGTTGAATACGTCCAGGGCACTGAAGCTTTCTTT. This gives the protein CSVEYVQGTEAFF.

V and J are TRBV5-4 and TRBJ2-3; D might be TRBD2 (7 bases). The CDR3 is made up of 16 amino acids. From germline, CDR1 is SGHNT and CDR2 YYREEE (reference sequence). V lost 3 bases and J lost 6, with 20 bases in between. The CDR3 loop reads CASSWGGDPGGDTQYF. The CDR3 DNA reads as TGTGCCAGCAGCTGGGGGGGCGACCCGGGTGGGGATACGCAGTATTTT.

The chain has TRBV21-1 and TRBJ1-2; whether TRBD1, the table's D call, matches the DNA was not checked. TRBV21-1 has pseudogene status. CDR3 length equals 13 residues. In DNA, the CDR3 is TGTGCCAGCAGAAGGGACAGCCGAGGGGGCTACACCTTC. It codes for CASRRDSRGGYTF.

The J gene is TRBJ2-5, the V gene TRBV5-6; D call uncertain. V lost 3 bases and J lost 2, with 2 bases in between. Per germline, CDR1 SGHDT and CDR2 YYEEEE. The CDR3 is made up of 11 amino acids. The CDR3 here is CASSSQETQYF. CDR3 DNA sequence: TGTGCCAGCAGCTCACAAGAGACCCAGTACTTC. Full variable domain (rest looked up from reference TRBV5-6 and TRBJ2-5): DAGVTQSPTHLIKTRGQQVTLRCSPKSGHDTVSWYQQALGQGPQFIFQYYEEEERQRGNFPDRFSGHQFPNYSSELNVNALLLGDSALYLCASSSQETQYFGPGTRLLVL.

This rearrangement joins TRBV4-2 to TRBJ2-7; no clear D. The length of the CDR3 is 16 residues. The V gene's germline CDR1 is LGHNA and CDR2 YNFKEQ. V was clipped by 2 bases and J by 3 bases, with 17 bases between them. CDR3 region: CASSQNYAAPFYEQYF. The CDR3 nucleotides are TGTGCCAGCAGCCAAAATTACGCGGCCCCATTCTACGAGCAGTACTTC.

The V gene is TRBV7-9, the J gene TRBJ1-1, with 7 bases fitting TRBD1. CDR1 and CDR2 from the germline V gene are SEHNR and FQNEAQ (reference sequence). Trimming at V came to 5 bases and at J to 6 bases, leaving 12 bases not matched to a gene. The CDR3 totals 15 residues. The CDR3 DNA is TGTGCCAGCAGCCCGAGAACCACCACAGGGGCTGAAGCTTTCTTT. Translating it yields CASSPRTTTGAEAFF.

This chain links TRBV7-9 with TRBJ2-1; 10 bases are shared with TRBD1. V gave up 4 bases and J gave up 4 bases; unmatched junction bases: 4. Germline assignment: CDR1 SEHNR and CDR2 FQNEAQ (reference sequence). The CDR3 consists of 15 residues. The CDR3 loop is CASSSRDRGYNEQFF. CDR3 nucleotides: TGTGCCAGCAGCTCCCGGGACAGGGGTTACAATGAGCAGTTCTTC.

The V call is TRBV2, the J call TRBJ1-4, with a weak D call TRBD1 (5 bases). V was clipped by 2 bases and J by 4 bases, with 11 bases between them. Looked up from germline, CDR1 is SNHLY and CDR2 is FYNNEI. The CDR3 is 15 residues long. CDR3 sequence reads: CASSEIAGINEKLFF. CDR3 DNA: TGTGCCAGCAGTGAAATCGCAGGGATTAATGAAAAACTGTTTTTT.

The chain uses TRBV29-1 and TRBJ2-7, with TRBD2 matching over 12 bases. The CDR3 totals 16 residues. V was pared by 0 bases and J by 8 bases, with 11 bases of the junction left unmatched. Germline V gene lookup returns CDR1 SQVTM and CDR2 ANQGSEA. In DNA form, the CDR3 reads TGCAGCGTTGAAGATCTGGCGACTAGCGGGAGTTGGAAGCAGTACTTC. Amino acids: CSVEDLATSGSWKQYF.

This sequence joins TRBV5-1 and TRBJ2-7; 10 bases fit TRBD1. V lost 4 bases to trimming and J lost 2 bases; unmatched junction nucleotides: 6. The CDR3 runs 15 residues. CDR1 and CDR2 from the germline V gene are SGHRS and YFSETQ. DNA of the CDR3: TGCGCCAGCAGCGTCGACAGGGGGCGTACCTACGAGCAGTACTTC. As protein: CASSVDRGRTYEQYF.

The CDR3 here is CASSYPGNTIYF. CDR3 DNA sequence: TGTGCCAGCAGCTACCCGGGGAACACCATATATTTT. This sequence joins TRBV7-2 and TRBJ1-3; D remains ambiguous. This CDR3 comprises 12 residues. Germline V gene lookup returns CDR1 SGHTA and CDR2 FQGNSA. V was shortened by 4 bases and J by 7 bases, with 8 bases between the two germline ends.

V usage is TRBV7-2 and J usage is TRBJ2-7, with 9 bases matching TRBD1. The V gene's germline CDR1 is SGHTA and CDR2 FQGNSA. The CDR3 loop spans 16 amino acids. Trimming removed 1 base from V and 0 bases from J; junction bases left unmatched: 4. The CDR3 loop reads CASSLGGGQGSYEQYF. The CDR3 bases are TGTGCCAGCAGCTTAGGAGGGGGACAGGGCTCCTACGAGCAGTACTTC.

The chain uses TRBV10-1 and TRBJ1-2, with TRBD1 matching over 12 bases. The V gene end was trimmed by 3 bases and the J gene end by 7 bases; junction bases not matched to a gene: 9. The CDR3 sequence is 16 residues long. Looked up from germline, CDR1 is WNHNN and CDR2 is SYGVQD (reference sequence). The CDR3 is CASSEDHRDRGPGYTF. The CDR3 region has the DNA TGCGCCAGCAGTGAAGACCACCGGGACAGGGGGCCTGGCTACACCTTC.

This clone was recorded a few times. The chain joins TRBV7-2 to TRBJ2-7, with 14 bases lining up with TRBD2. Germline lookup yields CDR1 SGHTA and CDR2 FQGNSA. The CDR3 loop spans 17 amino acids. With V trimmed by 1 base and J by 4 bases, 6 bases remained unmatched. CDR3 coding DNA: TGTGCCAGCAGCTTAGGGACTAGCGGGAGGAGTACATACGAGCAGTACTTC. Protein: CASSLGTSGRSTYEQYF.

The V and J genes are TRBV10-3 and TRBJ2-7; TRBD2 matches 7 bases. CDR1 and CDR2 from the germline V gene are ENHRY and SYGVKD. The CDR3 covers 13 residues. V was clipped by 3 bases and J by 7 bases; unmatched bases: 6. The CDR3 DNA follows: TGTGCCATCAGTGACGGGGGGTATGATGAGCAGTACTTC. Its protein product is CAISDGGYDEQYF.

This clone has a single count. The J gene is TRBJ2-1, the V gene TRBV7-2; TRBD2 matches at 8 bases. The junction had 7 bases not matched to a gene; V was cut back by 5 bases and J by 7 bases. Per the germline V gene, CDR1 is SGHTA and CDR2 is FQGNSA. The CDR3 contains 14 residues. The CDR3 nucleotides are TGTGCCAGCAGCCCTCGGGGGGGCTGGAATGAGCAGTTCTTC. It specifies CASSPRGGWNEQFF.